Reported below is one TCR beta chain. In the source study's methods: Estimation of nucleated cell counts relied on the amplification of reference gene primers. Sequencing used immunoSEQ multiplex PCR; TCRdb keeps in-frame clones, though not all of them. V and J calls plus clone size are reproduced from that table; the DNA served to infer D and trimming. The profile shows 130,000 to 150,000 clones, 87% of them singletons. The data were obtained in a study of blood T cell repertoires in COVID-19. The germline V gene encodes CDR1 SGHRS and CDR2 YFSETQ. The CDR3 consists of 15 residues. The trim removed 6 bases at V and 8 bases at J, leaving 11 bases unmatched.

The source of this sequence is a man aged 50 or older who had recovered from COVID-19. The gene calls are TRBV5-1 and TRBJ1-2; TRBD1 agrees at 12 bases. Sequencing was carried out using peripheral blood. CDR3 sequence reads: CASNYRDRGLEGYTF. CDR3 coding DNA: TGCGCCAGCAATTACAGGGACAGGGGGCTAGAAGGCTACACCTTC.